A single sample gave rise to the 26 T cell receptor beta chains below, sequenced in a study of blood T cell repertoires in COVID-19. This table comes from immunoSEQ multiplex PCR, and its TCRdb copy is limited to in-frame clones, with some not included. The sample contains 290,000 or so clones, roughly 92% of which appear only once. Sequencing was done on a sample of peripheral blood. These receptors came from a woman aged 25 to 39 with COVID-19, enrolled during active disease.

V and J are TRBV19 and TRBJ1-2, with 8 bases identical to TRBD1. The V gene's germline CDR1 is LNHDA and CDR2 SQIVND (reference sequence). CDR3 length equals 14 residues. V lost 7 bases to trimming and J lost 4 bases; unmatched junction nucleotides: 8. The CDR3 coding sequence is TGTGCCAGTACCCGGACAGGGCTAAGCTATGGCTACACCTTC. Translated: CASTRTGLSYGYTF. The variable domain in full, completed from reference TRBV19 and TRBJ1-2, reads DGGITQSPKYLFRKEGQNVTLSCEQNLNHDAMYWYRQDPGQGLRLIYYSQIVNDFQKGDIAEGYSVSREKKESFPLTVTSAQKNPTAFYLCASTRTGLSYGYTFGSGTRLTVV.

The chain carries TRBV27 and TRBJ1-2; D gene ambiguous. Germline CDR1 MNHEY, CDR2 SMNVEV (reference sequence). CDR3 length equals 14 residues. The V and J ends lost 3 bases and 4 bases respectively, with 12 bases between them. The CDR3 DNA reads TGTGCCAGCAGTTTTTTGGGAGACATCTATGGCTACACCTTC. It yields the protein CASSFLGDIYGYTF.

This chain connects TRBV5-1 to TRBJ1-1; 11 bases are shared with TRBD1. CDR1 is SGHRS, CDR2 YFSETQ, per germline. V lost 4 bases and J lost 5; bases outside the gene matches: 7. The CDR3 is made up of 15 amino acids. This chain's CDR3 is CASSISGTGGTEAFF. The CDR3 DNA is TGCGCCAGCAGCATTTCCGGGACAGGGGGAACTGAAGCTTTCTTT.

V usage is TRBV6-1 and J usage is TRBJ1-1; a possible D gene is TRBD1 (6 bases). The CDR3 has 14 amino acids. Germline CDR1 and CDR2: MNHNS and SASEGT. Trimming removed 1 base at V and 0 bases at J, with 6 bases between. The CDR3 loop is CASSEGTVNTEAFF. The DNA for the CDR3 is TGTGCCAGCAGTGAAGGGACAGTGAACACTGAAGCTTTCTTT.

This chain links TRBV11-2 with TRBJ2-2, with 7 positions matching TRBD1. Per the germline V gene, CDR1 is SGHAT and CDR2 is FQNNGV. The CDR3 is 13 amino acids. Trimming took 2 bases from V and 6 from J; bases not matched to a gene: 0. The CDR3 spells CASSLQGAGELFF. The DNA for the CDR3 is TGTGCCAGCAGCTTACAGGGGGCCGGGGAGCTGTTTTTT.

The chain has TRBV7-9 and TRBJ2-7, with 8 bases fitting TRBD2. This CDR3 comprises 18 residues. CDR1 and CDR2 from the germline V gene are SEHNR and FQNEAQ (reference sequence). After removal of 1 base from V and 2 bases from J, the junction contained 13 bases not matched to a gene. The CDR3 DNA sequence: TGTGCCAGCAGCTTAGGCCGACTAGCGACCAAATACCCCTACGAGCAGTACTTC. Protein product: CASSLGRLATKYPYEQYF.

Written as DNA, the CDR3 is TGTGCCAGCAGTTGGGGGGGAGGGGCGCTGGGAGAAAAACTGTTTTTT. Translation gives CASSWGGGALGEKLFF. This chain uses TRBV28 with TRBJ1-4; TRBD1 is a possible D gene (5 bases). The V gene's germline CDR1 is MDHEN and CDR2 SYDVKM. The length of the CDR3 is 16 residues. With 4 bases removed from V and 8 bases from J, the gap between germline ends came to 20 bases.

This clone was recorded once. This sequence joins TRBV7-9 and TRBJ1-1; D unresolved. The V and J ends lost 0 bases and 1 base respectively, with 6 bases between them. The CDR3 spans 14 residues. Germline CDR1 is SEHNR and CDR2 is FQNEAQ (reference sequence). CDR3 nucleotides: TGTGCCAGCAGCTTAGCGCCCGGGAACACTGAAGCTTTCTTT. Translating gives CASSLAPGNTEAFF.

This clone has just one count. CDR3 amino acids: CASSPSGSSYNEQFF. CDR3 DNA: TGTGCCAGCAGCCCGAGCGGGAGCTCCTACAATGAGCAGTTCTTC. The chain carries TRBV27 and TRBJ2-1; 8 nucleotides line up with TRBD2. The CDR3 sequence is 15 residues long. CDR1 and CDR2 (germline): MNHEY, SMNVEV (reference sequence). Unmatched junction bases numbered 4, after V lost 6 bases and J lost 0 bases.

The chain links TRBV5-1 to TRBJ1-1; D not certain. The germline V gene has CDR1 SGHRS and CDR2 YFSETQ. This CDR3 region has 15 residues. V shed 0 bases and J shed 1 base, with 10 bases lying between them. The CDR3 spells CASSLAGGWNTEAFF. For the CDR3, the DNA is TGCGCCAGCAGCTTGGCCGGCGGATGGAACACTGAAGCTTTCTTT.

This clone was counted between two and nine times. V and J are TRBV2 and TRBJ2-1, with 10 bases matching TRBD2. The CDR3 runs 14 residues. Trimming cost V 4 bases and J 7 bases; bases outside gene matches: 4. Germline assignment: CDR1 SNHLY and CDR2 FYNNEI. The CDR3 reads CASSVSSGSNEQFF. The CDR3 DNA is TGTGCCAGCAGTGTCTCTAGCGGGAGTAATGAGCAGTTCTTC.

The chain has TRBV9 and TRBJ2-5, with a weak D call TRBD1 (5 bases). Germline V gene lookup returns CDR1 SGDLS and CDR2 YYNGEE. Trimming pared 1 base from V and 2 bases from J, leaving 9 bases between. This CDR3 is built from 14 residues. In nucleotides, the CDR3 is TGTGCCAGCAGCGTACTGACAGCTCAAGAGACCCAGTACTTC. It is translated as CASSVLTAQETQYF.

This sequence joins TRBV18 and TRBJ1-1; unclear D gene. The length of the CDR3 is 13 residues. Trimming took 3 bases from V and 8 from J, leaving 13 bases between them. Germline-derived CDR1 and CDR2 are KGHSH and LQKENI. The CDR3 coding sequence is TGTGCCAGCTCACCGCCCAAACCGGGGGAAGCTTTCTTT. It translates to CASSPPKPGEAFF.

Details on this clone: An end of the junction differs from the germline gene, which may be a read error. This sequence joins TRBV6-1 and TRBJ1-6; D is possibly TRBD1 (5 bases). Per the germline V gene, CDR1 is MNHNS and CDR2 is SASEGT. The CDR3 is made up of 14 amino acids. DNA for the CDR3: TGTGCCAGCGGTGATCGGGGGGGTAAATCACCCCTCCACTTT. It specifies CASGDRGGKSPLHF.

In DNA form, the CDR3 reads TGTGCCACCAGCAGGGACAGGGGTGGGTATGGCTACACCTTC. Its translation is CATSRDRGGYGYTF. The rearrangement links TRBV15 to TRBJ1-2; TRBD1 matches at 9 bases. Trimming at V came to 3 bases and at J to 5 bases, leaving 4 bases not matched to a gene. Germline CDR1 and CDR2: LNHNV and YYDKDF (reference sequence). This CDR3 spans 14 amino acids.

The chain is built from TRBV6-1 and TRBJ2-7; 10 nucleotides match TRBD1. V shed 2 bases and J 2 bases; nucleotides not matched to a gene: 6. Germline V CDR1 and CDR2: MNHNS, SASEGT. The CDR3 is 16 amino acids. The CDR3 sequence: CASSETGTGDPYEQYF. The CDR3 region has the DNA TGTGCCAGCAGTGAAACCGGGACAGGGGACCCCTACGAGCAGTACTTC.

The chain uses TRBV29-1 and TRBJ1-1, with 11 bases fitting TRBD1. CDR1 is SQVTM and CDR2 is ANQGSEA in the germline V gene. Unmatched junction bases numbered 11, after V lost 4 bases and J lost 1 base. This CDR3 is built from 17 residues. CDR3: CSVGDGWTGGRNTEAFF. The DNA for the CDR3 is TGCAGCGTTGGGGACGGGTGGACAGGGGGCAGGAACACTGAAGCTTTCTTT.

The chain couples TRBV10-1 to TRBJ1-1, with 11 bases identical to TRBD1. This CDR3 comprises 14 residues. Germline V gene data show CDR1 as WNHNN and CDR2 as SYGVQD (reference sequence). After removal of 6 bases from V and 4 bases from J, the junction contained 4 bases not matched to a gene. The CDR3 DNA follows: TGCGCCAGCAGCCGGACAGGGGGCCTCACTGAAGCTTTCTTT. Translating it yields CASSRTGGLTEAFF.

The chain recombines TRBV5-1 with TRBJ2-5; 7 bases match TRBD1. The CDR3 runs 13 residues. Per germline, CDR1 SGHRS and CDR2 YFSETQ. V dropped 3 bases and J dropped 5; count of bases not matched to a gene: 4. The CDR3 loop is CASSYTGAETQYF. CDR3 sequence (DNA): TGCGCCAGCAGCTATACAGGGGCTGAGACCCAGTACTTC.

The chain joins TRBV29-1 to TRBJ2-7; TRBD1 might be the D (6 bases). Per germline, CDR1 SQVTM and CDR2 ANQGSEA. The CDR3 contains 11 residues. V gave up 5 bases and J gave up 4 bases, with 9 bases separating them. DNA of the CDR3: TGCAGCGTTAAAACAGGGTACGAGCAGTACTTC. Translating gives CSVKTGYEQYF.

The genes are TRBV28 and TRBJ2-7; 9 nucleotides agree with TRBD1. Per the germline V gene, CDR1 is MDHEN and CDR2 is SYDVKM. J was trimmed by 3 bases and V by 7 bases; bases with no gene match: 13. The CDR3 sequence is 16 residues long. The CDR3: CASIPTSGTGFYEQYF. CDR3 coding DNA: TGTGCCAGCATTCCCACCTCCGGGACAGGGTTCTACGAGCAGTACTTC.

In DNA, the CDR3 is TGTGCCAGCAGTGGCACCCTCGGGCAGCCCCAGCATTTT. Its translation is CASSGTLGQPQHF. The chain has TRBV2 and TRBJ1-5, with D hard to call. CDR3 length equals 13 residues. Germline lookup yields CDR1 SNHLY and CDR2 FYNNEI. Between the trimmed V and J ends, which lost 4 bases and 7 bases, there was a span of 11 bases.

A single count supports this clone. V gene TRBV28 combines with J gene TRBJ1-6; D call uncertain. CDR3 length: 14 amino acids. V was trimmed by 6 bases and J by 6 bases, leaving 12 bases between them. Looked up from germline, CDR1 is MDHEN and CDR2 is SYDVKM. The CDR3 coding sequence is TGTGCCAGCAGAGAGGGCGGGATTAATTCACCCCTCCACTTT. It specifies CASREGGINSPLHF. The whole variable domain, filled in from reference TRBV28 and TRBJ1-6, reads DVKVTQSSRYLVKRTGEKVFLECVQDMDHENMFWYRQDPGLGLRLIYFSYDVKMKEKGDIPEGYSVSREKKERFSLILESASTNQTSMYLCASREGGINSPLHFGNGTRLTVT.

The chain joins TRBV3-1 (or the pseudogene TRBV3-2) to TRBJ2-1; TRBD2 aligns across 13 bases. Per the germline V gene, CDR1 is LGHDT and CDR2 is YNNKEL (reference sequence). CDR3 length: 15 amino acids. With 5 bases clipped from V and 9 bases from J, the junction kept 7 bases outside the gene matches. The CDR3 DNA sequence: TGTGCCAGCAGCACGCGACTAGCGGGAGGCACTGAGCAGTTCTTC. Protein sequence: CASSTRLAGGTEQFF.

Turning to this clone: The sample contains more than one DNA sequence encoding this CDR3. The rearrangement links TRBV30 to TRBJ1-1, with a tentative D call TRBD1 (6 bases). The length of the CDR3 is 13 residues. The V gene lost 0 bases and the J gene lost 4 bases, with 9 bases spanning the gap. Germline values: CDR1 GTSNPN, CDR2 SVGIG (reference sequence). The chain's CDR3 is CAWSVLGGTEAFF. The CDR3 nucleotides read TGTGCCTGGAGTGTACTAGGGGGCACTGAAGCTTTCTTT.

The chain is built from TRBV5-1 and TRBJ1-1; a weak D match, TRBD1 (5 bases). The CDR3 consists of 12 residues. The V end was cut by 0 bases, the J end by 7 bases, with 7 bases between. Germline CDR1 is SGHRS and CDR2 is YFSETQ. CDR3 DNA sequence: TGCGCCAGCAGCTTGGCAGGGTTTGAAGCTTTCTTT. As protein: CASSLAGFEAFF. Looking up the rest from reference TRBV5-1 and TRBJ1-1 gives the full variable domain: KAGVTQTPRYLIKTRGQQVTLSCSPISGHRSVSWYQQTPGQGLQFLFEYFSETQRNKGNFPGRFSGRQFSNSRSEMNVSTLELGDSALYLCASSLAGFEAFFGQGTRLTVV.